The rows below give T cell receptor beta chains drawn from one sample of a study of PD-1 blockade in classical Hodgkin lymphoma. Libraries were prepared by immunoSEQ multiplex PCR; TCRdb keeps only in-frame clonotypes and omits some of them. Found here are approximately 4,500 clones, 77% of them singletons; the top ten hold around 24%. The sequenced sample was CD8+ T cells from blood, obtained at baseline. The receptors originated from a human donor with classical Hodgkin lymphoma. Each CDR3 is given with its conserved first and last residue.

CDR3aa	j_gene	v_gene
CASSNTDSGYFQETQYF	TRBJ2-5	TRBV11-1
CASSVDRQGSYEQYF	TRBJ2-7	TRBV9
CASSPAGLVGELFF	TRBJ2-2	TRBV9
CAISEGEAGTFGYTF	TRBJ1-2	TRBV10-3
CASSADRGAGNTIYF	TRBJ1-3	TRBV2
CASSQVSRVDYGYTF	TRBJ1-2	TRBV4-1
CASSQVDQGAFF	TRBJ1-1	TRBV4-1
CASSVAPNYEQYF	TRBJ2-7	TRBV9
CATSRDEPGLAGASSYEQYF	TRBJ2-7	TRBV15
CAWRGNEQFF	TRBJ2-1	TRBV30
CASSLEGGPSGISGANVLTF	TRBJ2-6	TRBV7-8
CASRFQGVGELFF	TRBJ2-2	TRBV5-8
CASSLRGRQPGDTQYF	TRBJ2-3	TRBV28
CASSVRQKSYEQYF	TRBJ2-7	TRBV9
CASSQERETRVWVYVTEAFF	TRBJ1-1	TRBV4-2
CASSRDRGETQYF	TRBJ2-5	TRBV5-1
CASSSHSRRGSSYEQYF	TRBJ2-7	TRBV19